This T cell receptor beta chain is drawn from a study of cytotoxic CD8 clonotypes in ibrutinib-treated CLL (dated by TCRdb to 2020 to 2022). Notes on the research overall: The cohort was composed of 10 to 11 relapsed/refractory and about 16 treatment-naive patients; IGHV unmutated status was identified in roughly 18 patients. Patients were still on ibrutinib when every remission and progressive disease sample was collected. Cryopreserved peripheral blood mononuclear cells were obtained prior to treatment, at the time of response, and at either disease progression or sustained remission. Of the approximately 91 people in the trial, 26 had longitudinal samples available. An average of about 260,000 productive templates and some 99,000 productive rearrangements was obtained per sample. Partial responses were observed in around 25 patients and complete responses in 2; after a median follow-up of 68 months, remission was maintained in approximately 14 patients and progression was observed in approximately twelve. Samples at response were collected after a median of 12 months of treatment, with a range of about 6 to 40 months. Overall study outcomes, separate from this receptor: Clonality rose at ibrutinib response, remained stable during sustained remission, and dropped back toward baseline at progression. At baseline, clonality was higher than in age-matched healthy donors and showed a strong correlation with circulating CD8+ T-cell counts. Public clonotypes were rare and either shrank or stayed stable during treatment, and the rise in clonality at ibrutinib response reflected expansion of private clonotypes. Sustained-remission and progressing patients did not have matched sampling times, and lymph node repertoires were not examined.

According to the study, the label for this sample's time point signals: progressive disease on ibrutinib. Approximately 2 micrograms of genomic DNA were extracted from cryopreserved PBMCs for TCR beta library preparation. Longitudinal blood samples from CLL patients receiving ibrutinib monotherapy were subjected to high-throughput TCR beta sequencing. The patients took part in an open-label, single-center phase 2 trial of ibrutinib monotherapy. In regard to this clone: There is no known antigen for this receptor. Per-base qualities were not stored, and no clone one base away is much larger.

A MiSeq instrument was used for deep resolution sequencing, which targeted depths ranging from 1 in 1 million up to 1 in 200,000 T cells, with coverage averaging 10x for each clonotype. The immunoSEQ hsTCRB Kit was used to generate TCR beta libraries. The original methods were these. Data were analyzed with ImmunoSEQ Data Assistant and ImmunoSEQ Analyzer, with V, D and J genes assigned per IMGT definitions. Clonality, which ranges from 0 to 1, was calculated by subtracting the normalized Shannon entropy of productive rearrangement frequencies from one. Only overrepresented clonotypes making up at least 0.05% of the repertoire of each patient were included in the public clonotype analysis. Thirteen repertoires from age-matched healthy donors, obtained from immuneACCESS, served as clonality controls. TCRdb mirrors the immuneACCESS table, restricted to in-frame sequences. Some clones are absent from its copies; in checked studies, under half trace to an unresolved V gene, and the reason for the others is unknown. The DNA gave D and trimming, while V, J and clone size come from that table. The sample table records about 40,000 clones; roughly 70% of these occur just once. 9.5% to 13% of the sample lies in the top ten.

The TCR sequence derives from a human donor with chronic lymphocytic leukemia. The specimen comprised PBMCs, sampled at disease progression, from a patient treated with ibrutinib.

The sequence in DNA is TGTGCCAGCAGCCAAGGCCTAGCGGGAGGGGCCGGGGCCAACGTCCTGACTTTC. It specifies CASSQGLAGGAGANVLTF. The chain is encoded by TRBV4-2 joined to TRBJ2-6; the junction holds 12 bases that match TRBD2. V and J are trimmed by 1 base and 4 bases, and the gene matches miss 5 bases of the junction. From a lookup of the germline V gene, CDR1 and CDR2 are LGHNA and YNFKEQ. From its cysteine to its phenylalanine, the CDR3 spans 18 amino acids. Only the CDR3 part of the read is kept: 54 bases, read in frame from the first base.